Here is one T cell receptor (beta chain) with its context. What it recognizes is unknown. This sample stems from a study of T cells in women clearing cervical HPV infection. Study-level information: Control women cleared a single incident HPV16 infection within 12 months. Study-wide results and limits: Richness differences could reflect unmeasured T-cell content per sample.

immunoSEQ multiplex PCR used an average of around 1,200 ng genomic DNA. TCRdb keeps only in-frame clones here, not all; method: immunoSEQ multiplex PCR. The specimen's table records 25,000 to 35,000 clones. Material for sequencing was blood buffy coat. This clonotype originated in a woman between 18 and 70 years old with a cervical HPV16 infection that either progressed to CIN3+ or cleared (not recorded which).

The covered CDR3 bases are TGCAGTGCCAATAAACGTCCCGGGACAGGGGGGGAA. This gives the protein CSANKRPGTGGE. The complete CDR3 sequence is CSANKRPGTGGEAFF. The V call is TRBV20-1, the J call TRBJ1-1; 11 nucleotides align to TRBD1. The CDR3 is cut off 3 residues early in the read; its end comes from the germline J gene. The CDR3 has 15 residues. The germline V gene encodes CDR1 DFQATT and CDR2 SNEGSKA (reference sequence).